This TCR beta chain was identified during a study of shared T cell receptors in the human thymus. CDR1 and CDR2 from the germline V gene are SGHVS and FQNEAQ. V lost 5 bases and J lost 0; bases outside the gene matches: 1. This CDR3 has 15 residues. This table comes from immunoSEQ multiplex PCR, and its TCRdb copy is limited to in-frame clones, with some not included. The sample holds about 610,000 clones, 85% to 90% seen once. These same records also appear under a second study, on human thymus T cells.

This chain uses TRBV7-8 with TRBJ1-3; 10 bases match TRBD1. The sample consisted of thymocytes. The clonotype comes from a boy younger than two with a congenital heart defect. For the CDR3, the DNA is TGTGCCAGCAGCGGACAGGGGGACTCTGGAAACACCATATATTTT. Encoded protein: CASSGQGDSGNTIYF.